The entry below gives a single T cell receptor beta chain sequence along with its context. Its antigen is as yet unknown. This CDR3 region has 12 residues. Germline values: CDR1 SNHLY, CDR2 FYNNEI. After removal of 7 bases from V and 4 bases from J, the junction contained 4 bases not matched to a gene. Healthy donors constituted the control group, matched for age and sex. Negative magnetic isolation gave CD8+ and CD4+ cells; FACS enriched CD8+ TEMRA. The RNA, about 0.45 to 1 ug, was put through reverse transcription using random hexamers. Amplification of TCR beta CDR3 across 54 Vbeta and 13 Jbeta was performed with immunoSEQ multiplex PCR. TCRdb reprocessed the immunoSEQ multiplex PCR reads with MiXCR, giving one entry per CDR3 protein. In the table there are 180,000 or so distinct CDR3 sequences, around 94% of which are singletons. The data were obtained in a study of CD8 T cells in Susac syndrome.

Regarding the study as a whole: The study acknowledged a relatively small number of individuals in its TCR sequencing and HLA analysis.

The rearrangement links TRBV2 to TRBJ2-7, with 7 bases that match TRBD1. Sequencing was carried out using CD4+ T cells from PBMCs. The TCR originated in a human donor in good health. CDR3 nucleotides: TGTGCCAGCAATAGGGACAGTTACGAGCAGTACTTC. Amino acid sequence: CASNRDSYEQYF.